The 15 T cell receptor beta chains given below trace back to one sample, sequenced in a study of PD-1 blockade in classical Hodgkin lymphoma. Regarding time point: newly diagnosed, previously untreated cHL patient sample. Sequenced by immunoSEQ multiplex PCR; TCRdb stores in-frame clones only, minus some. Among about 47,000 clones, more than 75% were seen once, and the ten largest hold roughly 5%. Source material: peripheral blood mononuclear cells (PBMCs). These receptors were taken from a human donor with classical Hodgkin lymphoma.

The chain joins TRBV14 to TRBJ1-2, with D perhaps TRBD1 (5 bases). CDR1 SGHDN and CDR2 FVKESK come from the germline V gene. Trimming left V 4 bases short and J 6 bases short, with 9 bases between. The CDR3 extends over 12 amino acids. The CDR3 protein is CASSPGFDGYTF. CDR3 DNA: TGTGCCAGCAGCCCAGGGTTCGATGGCTACACCTTC.

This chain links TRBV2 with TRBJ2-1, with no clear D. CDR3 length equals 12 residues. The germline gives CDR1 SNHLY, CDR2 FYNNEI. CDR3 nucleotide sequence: TGTGCGCTCGGGCGCTCCTACAATGAGCAGTTCTTC. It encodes CALGRSYNEQFF.

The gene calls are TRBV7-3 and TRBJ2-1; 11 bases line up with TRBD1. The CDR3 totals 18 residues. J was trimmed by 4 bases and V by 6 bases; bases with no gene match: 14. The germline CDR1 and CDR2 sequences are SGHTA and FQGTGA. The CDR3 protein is CASSKGPAGTGGYNEQFF. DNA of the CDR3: TGTGCCAGCAGTAAAGGGCCAGCGGGGACAGGGGGTTACAATGAGCAGTTCTTC.

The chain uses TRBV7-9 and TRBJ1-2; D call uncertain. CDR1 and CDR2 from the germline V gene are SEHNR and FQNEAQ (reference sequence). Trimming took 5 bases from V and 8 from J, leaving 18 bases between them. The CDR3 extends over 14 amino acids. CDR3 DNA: TGTGCCAGCAGCCCGACCCCCGGAGTAGAAGGCTACACCTTC. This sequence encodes CASSPTPGVEGYTF. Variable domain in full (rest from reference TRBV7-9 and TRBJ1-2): DTGVSQNPRHKITKRGQNVTFRCDPISEHNRLYWYRQTLGQGPEFLTYFQNEAQLEKSRLLSDRFSAERPKGSFSTLEIQRTEQGDSAMYLCASSPTPGVEGYTFGSGTRLTVV.

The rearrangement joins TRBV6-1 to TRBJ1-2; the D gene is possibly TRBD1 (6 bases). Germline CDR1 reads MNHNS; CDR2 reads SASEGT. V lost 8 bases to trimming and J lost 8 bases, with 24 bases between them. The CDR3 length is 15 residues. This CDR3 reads CASLISPGTQGGYTF. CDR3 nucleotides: TGTGCCAGCTTAATTAGCCCGGGAACCCAGGGGGGCTACACCTTC.

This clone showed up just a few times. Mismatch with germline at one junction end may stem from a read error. CDR3 DNA: TGTGCTAGCAGTACCGGCAGGGGGCTTCAAGAGACCCAGTACTTC. This gives the protein CASSTGRGLQETQYF. The gene calls are TRBV7-7 and TRBJ2-5; 8 bases agree with TRBD1. This CDR3 has 15 amino acids. Per the germline V gene, CDR1 is SSHAT and CDR2 is FNYEAQ (reference sequence).

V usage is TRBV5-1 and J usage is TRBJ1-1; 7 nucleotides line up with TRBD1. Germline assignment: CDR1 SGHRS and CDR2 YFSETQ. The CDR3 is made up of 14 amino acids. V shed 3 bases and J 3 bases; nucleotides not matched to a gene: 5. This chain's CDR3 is CASSSLTGDTEAFF. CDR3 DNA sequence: TGCGCCAGCAGCTCGCTTACAGGGGACACTGAAGCTTTCTTT. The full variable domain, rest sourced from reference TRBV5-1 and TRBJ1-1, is KAGVTQTPRYLIKTRGQQVTLSCSPISGHRSVSWYQQTPGQGLQFLFEYFSETQRNKGNFPGRFSGRQFSNSRSEMNVSTLELGDSALYLCASSSLTGDTEAFFGQGTRLTVV.

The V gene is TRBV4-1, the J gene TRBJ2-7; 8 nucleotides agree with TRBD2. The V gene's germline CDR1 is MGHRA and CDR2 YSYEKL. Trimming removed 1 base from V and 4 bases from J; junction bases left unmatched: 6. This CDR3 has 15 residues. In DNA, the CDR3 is TGCGCCAGCAGCCAAGGACCCGGGACTAGTTACGAGCAGTACGTC. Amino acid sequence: CASSQGPGTSYEQYV.

CDR3 DNA: TGTGCCAGCAGCCCTCAGGGTAGGGGCACTGAAGCTTTCTTT. Translating gives CASSPQGRGTEAFF. The chain uses TRBV9 and TRBJ1-1; D is possibly TRBD1 (5 bases). Looked up from germline, CDR1 is SGDLS and CDR2 is YYNGEE. This CDR3 contains 14 residues. Trimming cost V 4 bases and J 4 bases, with 14 bases left between them.

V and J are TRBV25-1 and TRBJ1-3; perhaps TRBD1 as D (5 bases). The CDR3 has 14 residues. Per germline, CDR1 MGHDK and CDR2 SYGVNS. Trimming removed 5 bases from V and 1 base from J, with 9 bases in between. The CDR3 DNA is TGTGCCAGCAGTCTTCCAGGGTCTGGAAACACCATATATTTT. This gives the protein CASSLPGSGNTIYF.

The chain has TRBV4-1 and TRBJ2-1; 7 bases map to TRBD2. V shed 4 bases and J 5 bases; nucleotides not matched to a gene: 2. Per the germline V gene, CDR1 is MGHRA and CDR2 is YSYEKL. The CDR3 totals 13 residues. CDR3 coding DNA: TGCGCCAGCAGCCGCGGACTAGACAATGAGCAGTTCTTC. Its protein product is CASSRGLDNEQFF.

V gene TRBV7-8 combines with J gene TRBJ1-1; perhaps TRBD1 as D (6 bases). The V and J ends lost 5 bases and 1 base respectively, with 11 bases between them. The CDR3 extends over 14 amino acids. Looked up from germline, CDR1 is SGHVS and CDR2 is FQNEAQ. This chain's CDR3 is CASSPGHQNTEAFF. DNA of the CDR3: TGTGCCAGCAGCCCGGGACACCAGAACACTGAAGCTTTCTTT.

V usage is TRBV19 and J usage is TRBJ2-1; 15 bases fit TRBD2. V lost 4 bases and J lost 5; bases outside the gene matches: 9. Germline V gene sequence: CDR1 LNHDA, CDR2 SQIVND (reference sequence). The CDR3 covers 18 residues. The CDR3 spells CASSTGLAGGPGNNEQFF. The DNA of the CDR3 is TGTGCCAGTAGTACGGGACTAGCGGGAGGCCCGGGAAACAATGAGCAGTTCTTC.

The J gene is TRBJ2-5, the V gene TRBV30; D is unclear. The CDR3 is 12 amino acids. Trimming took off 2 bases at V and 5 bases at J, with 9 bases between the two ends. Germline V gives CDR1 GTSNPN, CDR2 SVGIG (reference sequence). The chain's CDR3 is CAWSSGLETQYF. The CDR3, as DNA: TGTGCCTGGAGTAGTGGTTTGGAGACCCAGTACTTC.

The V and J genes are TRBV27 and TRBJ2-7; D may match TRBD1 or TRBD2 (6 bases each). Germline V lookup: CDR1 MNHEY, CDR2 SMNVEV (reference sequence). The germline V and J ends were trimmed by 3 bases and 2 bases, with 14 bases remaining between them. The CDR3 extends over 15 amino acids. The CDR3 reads CASSLMGGQTYEQYF. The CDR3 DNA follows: TGTGCCAGCAGTTTGATGGGGGGCCAAACCTACGAGCAGTACTTC.